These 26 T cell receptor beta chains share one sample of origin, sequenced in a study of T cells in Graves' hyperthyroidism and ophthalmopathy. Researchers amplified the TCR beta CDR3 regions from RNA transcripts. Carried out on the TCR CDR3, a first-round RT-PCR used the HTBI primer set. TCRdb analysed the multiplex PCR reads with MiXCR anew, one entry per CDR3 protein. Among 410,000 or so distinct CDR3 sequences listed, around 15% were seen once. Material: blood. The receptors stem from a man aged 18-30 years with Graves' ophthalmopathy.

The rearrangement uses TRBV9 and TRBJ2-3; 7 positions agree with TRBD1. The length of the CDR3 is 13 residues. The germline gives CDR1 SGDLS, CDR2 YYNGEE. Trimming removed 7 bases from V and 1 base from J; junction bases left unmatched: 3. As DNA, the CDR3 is TGTGCCAGCGAGCAGGGGGGCACAGATACGCAGTATTTT. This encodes CASEQGGTDTQYF. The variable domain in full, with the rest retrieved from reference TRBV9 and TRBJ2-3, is DSGVTQTPKHLITATGQRVTLRCSPRSGDLSVYWYQQSLDQGLQFLIQYYNGEERAKGNILERFSAQQFPDLHSELNLSSLELGDSALYFCASEQGGTDTQYFGPGTRLTVL.

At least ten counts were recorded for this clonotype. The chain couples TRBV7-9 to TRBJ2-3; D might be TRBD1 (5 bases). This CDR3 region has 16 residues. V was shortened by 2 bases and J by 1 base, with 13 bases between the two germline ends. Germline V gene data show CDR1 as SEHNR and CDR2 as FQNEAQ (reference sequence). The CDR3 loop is CASSLIVDKGTDTQYF. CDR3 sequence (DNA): TGTGCCAGCAGCTTAATTGTGGACAAGGGCACAGATACGCAGTATTTT.

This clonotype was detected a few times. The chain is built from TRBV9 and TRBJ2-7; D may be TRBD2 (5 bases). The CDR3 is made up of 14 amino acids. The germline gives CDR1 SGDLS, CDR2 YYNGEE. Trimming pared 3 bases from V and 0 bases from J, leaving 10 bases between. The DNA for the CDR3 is TGTGCCAGCAGCGCAGGACTGATCTCCTACGAGCAGTACTTC. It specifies CASSAGLISYEQYF.

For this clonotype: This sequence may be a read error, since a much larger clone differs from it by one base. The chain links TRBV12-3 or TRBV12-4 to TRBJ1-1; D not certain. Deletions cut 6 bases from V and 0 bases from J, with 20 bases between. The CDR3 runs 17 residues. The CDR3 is CASSSLDVRPMNTEAFF. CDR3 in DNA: TGTGCCAGCAGCTCTCTGGATGTGAGGCCGATGAACACTGAAGCTTTCTTT.

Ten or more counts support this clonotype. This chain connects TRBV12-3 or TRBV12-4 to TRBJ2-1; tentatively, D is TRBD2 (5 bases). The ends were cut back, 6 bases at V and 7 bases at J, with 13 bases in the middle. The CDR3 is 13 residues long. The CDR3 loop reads CASRTLGVNEQFF. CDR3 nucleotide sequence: TGTGCCAGCAGGACACTCGGGGTTAATGAGCAGTTCTTC.

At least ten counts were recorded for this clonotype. The CDR3 protein is CATGADNQPQHF. The CDR3 nucleotides read TGTGCCACCGGGGCAGACAATCAGCCCCAGCATTTT. V usage is TRBV24-1 and J usage is TRBJ1-5; a possible D gene is TRBD1 (5 bases). The V and J ends lost 9 bases and 3 bases respectively, with 8 bases between them. The CDR3 consists of 12 residues. The germline V gene encodes CDR1 KGHDR and CDR2 SFDVKD.

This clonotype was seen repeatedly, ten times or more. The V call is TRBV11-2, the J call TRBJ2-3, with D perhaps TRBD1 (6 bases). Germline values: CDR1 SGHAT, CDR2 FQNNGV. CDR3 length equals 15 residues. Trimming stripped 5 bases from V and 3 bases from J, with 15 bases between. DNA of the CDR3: TGTGCCAGCAGCGCTACAGGGCCTCTTACAGATACGCAGTATTTT. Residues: CASSATGPLTDTQYF.

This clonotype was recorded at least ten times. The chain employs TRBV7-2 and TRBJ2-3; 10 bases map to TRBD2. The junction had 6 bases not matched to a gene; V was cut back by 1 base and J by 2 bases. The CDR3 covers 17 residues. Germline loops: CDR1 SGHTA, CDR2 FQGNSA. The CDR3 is CASSLVVAGGHTDTQYF. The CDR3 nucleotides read TGTGCCAGCAGCTTAGTGGTAGCGGGGGGACACACAGATACGCAGTATTTT.

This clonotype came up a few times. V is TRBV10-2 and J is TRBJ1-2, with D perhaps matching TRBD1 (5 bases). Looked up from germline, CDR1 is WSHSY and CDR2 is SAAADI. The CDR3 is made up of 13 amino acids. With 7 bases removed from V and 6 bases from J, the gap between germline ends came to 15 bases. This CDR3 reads CASTLDSFNGYTF. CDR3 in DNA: TGCGCCAGCACCTTAGACAGCTTTAATGGCTACACCTTC.

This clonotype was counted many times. DNA for the CDR3: TGTGCCAGCAGCTCCGCAGGGGCCCAAGTAGGGTTCACTGAAGCTTTCTTT. This encodes CASSSAGAQVGFTEAFF. The chain couples TRBV6-1 to TRBJ1-1, with TRBD1 as a possible D gene (6 bases). The CDR3 has 17 amino acids. Germline V gene sequence: CDR1 MNHNS, CDR2 SASEGT. Trimming took 6 bases from V and 4 from J, leaving 24 bases between them.

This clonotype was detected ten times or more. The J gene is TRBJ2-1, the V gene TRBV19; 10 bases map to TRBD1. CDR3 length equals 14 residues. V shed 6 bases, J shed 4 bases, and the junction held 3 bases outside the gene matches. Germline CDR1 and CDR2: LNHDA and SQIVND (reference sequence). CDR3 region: CASRGDRGYNEQFF. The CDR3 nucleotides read TGTGCCAGTAGGGGGGACAGGGGATACAATGAGCAGTTCTTC.

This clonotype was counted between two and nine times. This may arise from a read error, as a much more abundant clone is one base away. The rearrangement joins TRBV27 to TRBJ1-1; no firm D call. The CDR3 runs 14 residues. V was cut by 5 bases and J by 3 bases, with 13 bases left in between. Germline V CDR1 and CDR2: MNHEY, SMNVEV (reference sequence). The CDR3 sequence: CASSLGSSHTEAFF. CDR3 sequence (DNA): TGTGCCAGCAGTCTCGGTAGTTCCCACACTGAAGCTTTCTTT.

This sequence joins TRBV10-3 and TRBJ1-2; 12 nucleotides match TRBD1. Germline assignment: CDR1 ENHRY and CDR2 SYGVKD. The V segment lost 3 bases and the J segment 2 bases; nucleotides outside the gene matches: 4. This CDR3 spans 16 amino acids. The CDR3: CAISEGTGGENYGYTF. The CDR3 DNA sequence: TGTGCCATCAGTGAAGGGACAGGGGGCGAAAACTATGGCTACACCTTC.

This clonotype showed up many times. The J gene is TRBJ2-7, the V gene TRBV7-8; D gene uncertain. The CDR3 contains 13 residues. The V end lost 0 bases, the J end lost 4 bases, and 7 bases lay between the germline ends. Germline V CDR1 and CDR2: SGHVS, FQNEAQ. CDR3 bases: TGTGCCAGCAGCTTAGCTTGGGAATACGAGCAGTACTTC. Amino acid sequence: CASSLAWEYEQYF.

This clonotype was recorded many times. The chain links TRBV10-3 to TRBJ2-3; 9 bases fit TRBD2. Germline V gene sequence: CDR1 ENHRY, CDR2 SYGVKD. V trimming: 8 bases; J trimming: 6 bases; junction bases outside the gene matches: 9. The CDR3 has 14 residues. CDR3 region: CAIASGIPGDTQYF. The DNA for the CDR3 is TGTGCCATCGCTAGCGGGATCCCCGGGGATACGCAGTATTTT.

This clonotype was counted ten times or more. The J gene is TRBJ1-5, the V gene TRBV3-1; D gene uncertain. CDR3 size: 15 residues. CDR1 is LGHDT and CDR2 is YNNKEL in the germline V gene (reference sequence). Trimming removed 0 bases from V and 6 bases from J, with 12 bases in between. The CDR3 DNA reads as TGTGCCAGCAGCCAAGACCTGATTTCCGGTCAGCCCCAGCATTTT. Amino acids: CASSQDLISGQPQHF.

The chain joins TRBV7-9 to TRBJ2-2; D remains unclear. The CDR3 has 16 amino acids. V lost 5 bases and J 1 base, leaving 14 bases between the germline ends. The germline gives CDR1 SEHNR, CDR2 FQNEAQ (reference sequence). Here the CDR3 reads CASSAGTALNTGELFF. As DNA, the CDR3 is TGTGCCAGCAGCGCCGGAACAGCGCTGAACACCGGGGAGCTGTTTTTT.

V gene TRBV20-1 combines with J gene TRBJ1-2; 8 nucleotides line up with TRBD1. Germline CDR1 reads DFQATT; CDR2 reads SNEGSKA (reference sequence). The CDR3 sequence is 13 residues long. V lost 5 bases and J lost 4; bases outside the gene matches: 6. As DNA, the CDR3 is TGCAGTGCTCAGGACAGGGACCCCTATGGCTACACCTTC. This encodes CSAQDRDPYGYTF.

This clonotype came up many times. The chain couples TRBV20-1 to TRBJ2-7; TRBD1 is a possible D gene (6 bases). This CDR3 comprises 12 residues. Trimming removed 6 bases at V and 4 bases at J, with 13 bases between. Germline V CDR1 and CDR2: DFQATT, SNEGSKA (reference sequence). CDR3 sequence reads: CSAPGQYYEQYF. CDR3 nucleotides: TGCAGTGCCCCCGGACAGTATTACGAGCAGTACTTC.

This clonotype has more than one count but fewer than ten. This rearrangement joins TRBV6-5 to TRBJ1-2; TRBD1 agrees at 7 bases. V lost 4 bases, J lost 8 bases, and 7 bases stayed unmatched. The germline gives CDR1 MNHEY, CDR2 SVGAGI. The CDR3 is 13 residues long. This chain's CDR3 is CASSFSWTGGYTF. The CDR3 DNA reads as TGTGCCAGCAGTTTCTCTTGGACAGGCGGCTACACCTTC.

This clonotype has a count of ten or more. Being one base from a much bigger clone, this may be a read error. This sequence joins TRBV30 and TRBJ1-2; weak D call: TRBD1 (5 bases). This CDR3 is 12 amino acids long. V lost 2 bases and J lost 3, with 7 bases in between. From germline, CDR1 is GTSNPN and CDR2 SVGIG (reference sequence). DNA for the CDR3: TGTGCCTGGAGTCGCAGGGACTATGGCTACACCTTC. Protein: CAWSRRDYGYTF.

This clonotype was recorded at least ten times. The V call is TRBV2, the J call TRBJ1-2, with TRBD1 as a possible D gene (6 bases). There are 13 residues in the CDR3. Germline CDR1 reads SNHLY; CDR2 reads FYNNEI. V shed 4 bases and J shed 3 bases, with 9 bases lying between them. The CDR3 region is CASSVYRDYGYTF. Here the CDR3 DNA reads TGTGCCAGCAGTGTGTACAGGGACTATGGCTACACCTTC.

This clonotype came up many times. The CDR3 loop is CASSSRGRLYNEQFF. DNA of the CDR3: TGTGCCAGCAGCTCGCGGGGGCGACTCTACAATGAGCAGTTCTTC. The gene calls are TRBV3-1 and TRBJ2-1; TRBD2 is a possible D gene (7 bases). Germline V gene sequence: CDR1 LGHDT, CDR2 YNNKEL (reference sequence). Trimming removed 5 bases at V and 3 bases at J, with 14 bases between. The CDR3 loop spans 15 amino acids.

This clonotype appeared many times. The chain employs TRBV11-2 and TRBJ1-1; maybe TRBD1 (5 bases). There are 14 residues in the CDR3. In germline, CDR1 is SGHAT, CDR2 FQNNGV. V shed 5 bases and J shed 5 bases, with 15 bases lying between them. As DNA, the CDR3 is TGTGCCAGCAGCCCCCACGGGGCAGGGACTGAAGCTTTCTTT. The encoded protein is CASSPHGAGTEAFF.

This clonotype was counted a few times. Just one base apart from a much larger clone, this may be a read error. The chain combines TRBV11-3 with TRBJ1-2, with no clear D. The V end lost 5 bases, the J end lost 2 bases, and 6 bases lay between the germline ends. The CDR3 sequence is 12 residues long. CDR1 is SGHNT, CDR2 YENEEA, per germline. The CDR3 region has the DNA TGTGCCAGCAGCCAACAGAACTATGGCTACACCTTC. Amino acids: CASSQQNYGYTF.

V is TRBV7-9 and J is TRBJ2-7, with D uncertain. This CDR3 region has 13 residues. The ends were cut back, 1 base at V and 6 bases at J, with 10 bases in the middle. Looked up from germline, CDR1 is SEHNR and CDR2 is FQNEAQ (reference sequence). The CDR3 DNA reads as TGTGCCAGCAGCTTAGTAGATCGGTCCGAGCAGTACTTC. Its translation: CASSLVDRSEQYF.